The 24 T cell receptor beta chains below come from one sample, sequenced in a study of blood T cell repertoires in COVID-19. Assay used: immunoSEQ multiplex PCR; TCRdb lists only in-frame clones, some missing. The profile shows 95,000 to 120,000 clones, more than 65% of them singletons. The sequenced material came from peripheral blood. The source is a man aged 45-65 years with acute or convalescent COVID-19.

This sequence joins TRBV7-2 and TRBJ1-6; D possibly corresponds to TRBD1 (6 bases). The CDR3 sequence is 14 residues long. The ends were cut back, 5 bases at V and 5 bases at J, with 10 bases in the middle. Per germline, CDR1 SGHTA and CDR2 FQGNSA. The chain's CDR3 is CASSPEGDNSPLHF. CDR3 in DNA: TGTGCCAGCAGCCCAGAGGGGGATAATTCACCCCTCCACTTT.

The chain links TRBV5-1 to TRBJ2-2; possible D gene TRBD2, 6 bases. The CDR3 covers 14 residues. CDR1 is SGHRS, CDR2 YFSETQ, per germline. V dropped 2 bases and J dropped 3 bases, with 8 bases sitting between them. The CDR3 DNA follows: TGCGCCAGCAGCTTTCCGGGAGACACCGGGGAGCTGTTTTTT. As protein: CASSFPGDTGELFF.

V and J are TRBV2 and TRBJ2-4, with D uncertain. The CDR3 runs to 14 residues. The germline V gene has CDR1 SNHLY and CDR2 FYNNEI. With 10 bases removed from V and 0 bases from J, the gap between germline ends came to 13 bases. CDR3 sequence (DNA): TGTGCCATATCGGAACGAGGAGCCAAAAACATTCAGTACTTC. Translating gives CAISERGAKNIQYF.

In nucleotides, the CDR3 is TGTGCCAGCACACCGGAAGGGACAGGGGGCGGCAATCAGCCCCAGCATTTT. The encoded protein is CASTPEGTGGGNQPQHF. V is TRBV28 and J is TRBJ1-5; 12 positions agree with TRBD1. Germline V gene data show CDR1 as MDHEN and CDR2 as SYDVKM. J gave up 2 bases and V 7 bases, and 9 bases lay outside the gene matches. CDR3 size: 17 residues.

This chain links TRBV28 with TRBJ1-2; 7 positions match TRBD1. From germline, CDR1 is MDHEN and CDR2 SYDVKM. The CDR3 loop spans 13 amino acids. V shed 8 bases and J 2 bases; nucleotides not matched to a gene: 5. CDR3 nucleotides: TGTGCCAGCCGGGACAGCGCAAACTATGGCTACACCTTC. Protein sequence: CASRDSANYGYTF.

The chain joins TRBV2 to TRBJ1-2, with D possibly TRBD1 on 6 matching bases. Germline V gene data show CDR1 as SNHLY and CDR2 as FYNNEI. The CDR3 spans 14 residues. Trimming removed 2 bases at V and 8 bases at J, with 15 bases between. The CDR3 DNA reads TGTGCCAGCAGTGAACCCGGGGGGCTGCAGGGCTACACCTTC. It specifies CASSEPGGLQGYTF.

V and J are TRBV7-2 and TRBJ1-5; D is unresolved. This CDR3 is 13 amino acids long. Germline lookup yields CDR1 SGHTA and CDR2 FQGNSA. V dropped 2 bases and J dropped 2 bases, with 4 bases sitting between them. CDR3 protein: CASSLSRNQPQHF. In DNA, the CDR3 is TGTGCCAGCAGCTTAAGCCGCAATCAGCCCCAGCATTTT.

This clone was counted a single time. The rearrangement uses TRBV10-3 and TRBJ1-2; the match to TRBD1 covers 7 bases. Germline CDR1 ENHRY, CDR2 SYGVKD. The CDR3 consists of 14 residues. The ends lost 5 bases at V and 2 bases at J; junction bases unmatched: 5. The CDR3 loop is CAISSGQLNYGYTF. As DNA, the CDR3 is TGTGCCATCAGTTCGGGACAGCTCAACTATGGCTACACCTTC.

The chain is built from TRBV5-1 and TRBJ2-7, with a possible D match to TRBD1 (6 bases). CDR3 length: 16 amino acids. Germline loops: CDR1 SGHRS, CDR2 YFSETQ. V was clipped by 4 bases and J by 0 bases, with 17 bases between them. The CDR3 nucleotides read TGCGCCAGCAGCCCAGCGTTGACAGGTAGCTCCTACGAGCAGTACTTC. As protein: CASSPALTGSSYEQYF.

V gene TRBV28 combines with J gene TRBJ2-3, with 8 positions matching TRBD1. Germline-derived CDR1 and CDR2 are MDHEN and SYDVKM. V trimming: 4 bases; J trimming: 6 bases; junction bases outside the gene matches: 9. This CDR3 spans 15 amino acids. The CDR3 nucleotides are TGTGCCAGCAGTTACTCGGACAGGGTTCAGGATACGCAGTATTTT. It codes for CASSYSDRVQDTQYF.

This chain uses TRBV5-6 with TRBJ1-2; 7 nucleotides line up with TRBD1. The junction had 6 bases not matched to a gene; V was cut back by 0 bases and J by 4 bases. The CDR3 has 15 amino acids. Germline values: CDR1 SGHDT, CDR2 YYEEEE. CDR3 loop: CASSLGPTGTYGYTF. CDR3 bases: TGTGCCAGCAGCTTGGGACCGACAGGGACCTATGGCTACACCTTC.

The chain links TRBV6-5 to TRBJ1-2, with TRBD1 matching over 11 bases. This CDR3 is built from 13 residues. Losses at the gene ends were 6 bases for V and 4 bases for J; bases not matched to a gene: 1. The germline V gene encodes CDR1 MNHEY and CDR2 SVGAGI. In DNA form, the CDR3 reads TGTGCCAGCAGGGACAGGGGGCCCTATGGCTACACCTTC. As protein: CASRDRGPYGYTF.

The chain carries TRBV5-8 and TRBJ2-7; the D gene is possibly TRBD1 (6 bases). CDR1 and CDR2 (germline): SGHTS, YDEGEE. This CDR3 spans 13 amino acids. The germline V and J ends were trimmed by 5 bases and 6 bases, with 15 bases remaining between them. The DNA of the CDR3 is TGTGCCAGCAGGCGGGCCAGGGGTCCCGAGCAGTACGTC. This translates into CASRRARGPEQYV.

The V call is TRBV6-5, the J call TRBJ1-1; 7 nucleotides align to TRBD1. Germline assignment: CDR1 MNHEY and CDR2 SVGAGI. The V gene end was trimmed by 5 bases and the J gene end by 1 base; junction bases not matched to a gene: 7. The CDR3 is 15 residues long. The CDR3 region has the DNA TGTGCCAGCAGTACCAGACAGGGACCGAACACTGAAGCTTTCTTT. This codes for CASSTRQGPNTEAFF.

The V gene is TRBV19, the J gene TRBJ2-7; 8 nucleotides agree with TRBD2. Germline V CDR1 and CDR2: LNHDA, SQIVND (reference sequence). The CDR3 runs 13 residues. V lost 3 bases and J lost 7; bases outside the gene matches: 5. The CDR3 region has the DNA TGTGCCAGTAGTATGACCCCGGGGGGGGAGCAGTACTTC. This codes for CASSMTPGGEQYF.

The rearrangement uses TRBV18 and TRBJ2-7; 9 bases are shared with TRBD1. This CDR3 has 14 residues. The junction had 5 bases not matched to a gene; V was cut back by 3 bases and J by 5 bases. Germline V gene lookup returns CDR1 KGHSH and CDR2 LQKENI. The CDR3 protein is CASSPTGTGNEQYV. CDR3 DNA: TGTGCCAGCTCACCTACCGGGACAGGGAACGAGCAGTACGTC.

The rearrangement joins TRBV19 to TRBJ1-5, with a weak D call TRBD1 (5 bases). V was clipped by 10 bases and J by 0 bases, with 10 bases between them. The CDR3 loop spans 13 amino acids. Germline V gene lookup returns CDR1 LNHDA and CDR2 SQIVND (reference sequence). This chain's CDR3 is CATTGFSNQPQHF. In nucleotides, the CDR3 is TGTGCCACCACAGGATTTAGCAATCAGCCCCAGCATTTT.

CDR3 sequence reads: CASSRKGSGGYNSPLHF. Written as DNA, the CDR3 is TGTGCCAGCAGCCGGAAGGGGTCAGGGGGCTATAATTCACCCCTCCACTTT. The chain recombines TRBV7-2 with TRBJ1-6; 7 positions match TRBD1. V shed 5 bases and J 3 bases; nucleotides not matched to a gene: 10. The germline CDR1 and CDR2 sequences are SGHTA and FQGNSA. The CDR3 runs 17 residues. The entire variable domain, with the rest obtained from reference TRBV7-2 and TRBJ1-6, is as follows: GAGVSQSPSNKVTEKGKDVELRCDPISGHTALYWYRQSLGQGLEFLIYFQGNSAPDKSGLPSDRFSAERTGGSVSTLTIQRTQQEDSAVYLCASSRKGSGGYNSPLHFGNGTRLTVT.

This chain links TRBV5-1 with TRBJ2-2; 10 bases align to TRBD2. Germline V gene sequence: CDR1 SGHRS, CDR2 YFSETQ. The length of the CDR3 is 17 residues. Unmatched junction bases numbered 9, after V lost 1 base and J lost 6 bases. Written as DNA, the CDR3 is TGCGCCAGCAGCTTGTTAGCGGGGGGCCTCGGGTCCGGGGAGCTGTTTTTT. It encodes CASSLLAGGLGSGELFF. The full variable domain, completed using reference TRBV5-1 and TRBJ2-2, is KAGVTQTPRYLIKTRGQQVTLSCSPISGHRSVSWYQQTPGQGLQFLFEYFSETQRNKGNFPGRFSGRQFSNSRSEMNVSTLELGDSALYLCASSLLAGGLGSGELFFGEGSRLTVL.

The rearrangement uses TRBV27 and TRBJ2-6; 10 positions agree with TRBD1. CDR1 MNHEY and CDR2 SMNVEV come from the germline V gene (reference sequence). The CDR3 runs to 17 residues. V lost 5 bases to trimming and J lost 2 bases; unmatched junction nucleotides: 6. CDR3 nucleotides: TGTGCCAGCAGTATGGGACAGGGGAAGGCTGGGGCCAACGTCCTGACTTTC. This gives the protein CASSMGQGKAGANVLTF.

V and J are TRBV5-1 and TRBJ2-6, with TRBD1 matching over 9 bases. Germline loops: CDR1 SGHRS, CDR2 YFSETQ. The CDR3 is 18 residues long. J was trimmed by 4 bases and V by 0 bases; bases with no gene match: 8. CDR3 protein: CASSLEGTGSTGANVLTF. In DNA, the CDR3 is TGCGCCAGCAGCTTGGAGGGGACAGGGTCTACCGGGGCCAACGTCCTGACTTTC.

This clone was detected once. The chain links TRBV6-6 to TRBJ1-5; D is unresolved. The CDR3 spans 13 residues. Trimming cost V 4 bases and J 5 bases, with 9 bases left between them. Per germline, CDR1 MNHNY and CDR2 SVGAGI (reference sequence). DNA of the CDR3: TGTGCCAGCAGTTCTCGAACATATCAGCCCCAGCATTTT. Protein product: CASSSRTYQPQHF.

This chain uses TRBV28 with TRBJ1-4; 7 nucleotides match TRBD1. The CDR3 has 15 amino acids. V lost 5 bases and J lost 4; bases outside the gene matches: 7. CDR1 MDHEN and CDR2 SYDVKM come from the germline V gene. The CDR3 reads CASSLTGTVNEKLFF. CDR3 coding DNA: TGTGCCAGCAGTCTTACCGGGACAGTTAATGAAAAACTGTTTTTT.

The chain recombines TRBV24-1 with TRBJ1-2; 8 bases are a match to TRBD1. The germline CDR1 and CDR2 sequences are KGHDR and SFDVKD. With V trimmed by 7 bases and J by 3 bases, 3 bases remained unmatched. The CDR3 contains 13 residues. The CDR3 is CATRQGEDYGYTF. CDR3 coding DNA: TGTGCCACCAGACAGGGGGAGGACTATGGCTACACCTTC.